The TCR beta chain under discussion was sequenced for a study of human T cells and chemical hapten exposure. Germline loops: CDR1 SGHDN, CDR2 FVKESK. The CDR3 extends over 12 amino acids. V lost 10 bases, J lost 1 base, and 10 bases lay in between. As the library was built, unique molecular identifiers were attached to individual cDNA molecules. TCRdb re-analysed the RACE reads in MiXCR, keeping a single row per CDR3 protein. The sample has 200,000 to 300,000 distinct CDR3 sequences; approximately 8.4% are singletons. Time point denoted: pre-sensitization, week 0. Treatment in this sample: therapeutic diphenylcyclopropenone sensitization with weekly scalp DPC.

Material: whole blood, obtained in connection with sensitization to the hapten diphenylcyclopropenone (DPC). The genes are TRBV14 and TRBJ2-5; no definite D call. The TCR originated in a woman aged 40 to 49 with alopecia areata. Some clones in this sample may be carry-over from other donors' samples. The CDR3, as DNA: TGTGCCATCACGCCGGGCCAAGAGACCCAGTACTTC. Protein sequence: CAITPGQETQYF.